The text below deals with one T cell receptor beta chain. The count of this clone is one. Its antigen is unknown. No qualities accompany the bases; no much larger clone lies one base away. The library was generated by the immunoSEQ multiplex PCR assay. This is the immuneACCESS table as TCRdb keeps it, with only in-frame sequences that have V and J called. A part of the clones is gone; compared with another copy, unresolved V genes explain less than half, and the rest is unexplained. The sample data list hundreds of thousands of clones, and 70% to 90% of these were observed just once. The ten most abundant clones make up roughly 0.0089% of the sample. This entry belongs to a study of shared T cell receptors in the human thymus (dated by TCRdb to the early 2020s). Regarding the research as a whole: The study examined how the human thymus generates shared, self-reactive T-cell receptor alpha chains.

The CDR3 runs 14 residues from the cysteine to the phenylalanine. Only the CDR3 DNA stays, 42 bases, in frame from base 1. The germline V gene gives CDR1 as KGHSH and CDR2 as LQKENI. V is pared back by 4 bases and J by 3 bases, with 12 bases lying between the germline termini. These data are also associated with another study on human thymus T cells. The second study's authors report: Donors were immunologically healthy infants undergoing open corrective cardiac surgery for congenital heart defects in Finland. The thymus tissue came from surgical resects taken out during corrective cardiac surgery. Both the thymic and the peripheral blood repertoires appeared to show biased V and J gene segment usage. The related research found that thymic TCR repertoires overlapped highly between unrelated individuals. TCR alpha and beta repertoires from roughly 8 infant thymus samples and a few related peripheral blood samples were characterized in the study. Donor ages ranged from 7 to 244 days, and the cohort comprised about 6 male and a couple of female infants. Thymocytes were mechanically released from the tissue and were stored as pellets of roughly 10-32 million cells at -70 degrees C. Genomic DNA was extracted from frozen cell pellets with a QIAsymphony instrument. Using the immunoSEQ multiplex PCR assay, the TCRB and TCRAD loci were amplified from a standardized quantity of quality-controlled genomic DNA. Amplicons spanned the V(D)J region at a length sufficient to cover the CDR3 and identify V and J genes. The commercial immunoSEQ service was used to sequence amplicons on an Illumina platform. Corrections for primer bias and sequencing errors followed previously described methods, while TCRAD and TCRB definitions were based on the IMGT database. Analysis of the repertoires was done with immunoSEQ Analyzer 3.0 and VDJTools and included basic statistics, V/J segment usage, diversity estimates, rarefaction and pairwise overlap. To estimate diversity, the Chao1, ChaoE, Efron-Thisted, Shannon and inverse Simpson indices were applied, and diversity was also estimated on datasets down-sampled to the smallest sample. Repertoire overlap used strict matching of CDR3 nucleotide sequence, V gene and J gene, with Jaccard-based multidimensional scaling clustering. On average, thymus samples yielded 650,000 to 1,000,000 unique TCRB clonotypes, whereas blood samples yielded some 85,000.

Specimen: thymocytes. Recombination linked TRBV18 to TRBJ1-1; 5 matching bases give a weak D call of TRBD1. This sequence originates from a boy younger than two with a congenital heart defect. Donor details come from another sample of the same person, matched by shared clones. This receptor carries the CDR3 CASSLGGEDTEAFF. The DNA sequence follows: TGTGCCAGCTCACTTGGAGGGGAGGACACTGAAGCTTTCTTT.